The 21 T cell receptor beta chains given below trace back to one sample, sequenced in a study of graft-versus-host responses after intestinal transplantation. Clones were read by immunoSEQ multiplex PCR, and TCRdb kept only the in-frame ones, dropping some. The data hold 55,000 to 65,000 clones, with almost 95% observed a single time. Antigen specificity for these receptors is unknown. This material consisted of unstimulated CD4+ T cells sorted from spleen or lymph node cells, taken before transplant. The receptors stem from a human donor who was the organ donor for an intestinal transplant.

To note about this clone: Relative to the germline gene, one junction end is altered; a read error may explain this. V and J are TRBV7-3 and TRBJ1-3; no clear D. CDR3 length: 13 residues. Germline V lookup: CDR1 SGHTA, CDR2 FQGTGA. CDR3 in amino acids: CAPGAGTGNTIYF. CDR3 bases: TGCGCTCCAGGAGCAGGAACCGGAAACACCATATATTTT.

The chain links TRBV6-5 to TRBJ2-7; 9 positions match TRBD1. CDR3 length: 15 amino acids. Per the germline V gene, CDR1 is MNHEY and CDR2 is SVGAGI. V lost 0 bases, J lost 3 bases, and 3 bases stayed unmatched. This CDR3 reads CASSYSTTGGYEQYF. CDR3 sequence (DNA): TGTGCCAGCAGTTACTCGACGACAGGGGGCTACGAGCAGTACTTC.

The chain carries TRBV7-2 and TRBJ1-1; D might be TRBD1 (5 bases). CDR3 size: 15 residues. CDR1 and CDR2 (germline): SGHTA, FQGNSA. The germline V and J ends were trimmed by 5 bases and 1 base, with 14 bases remaining between them. The CDR3 DNA follows: TGTGCCAGCAGCGTCACGGGGGTAAGGAACACTGAAGCTTTCTTT. Its translation is CASSVTGVRNTEAFF.

In nucleotides, the CDR3 is TGTGCCAGCAGCTTAGAGTGGGGGTGGAACACCGGGGAGCTGTTTTTT. Translated: CASSLEWGWNTGELFF. The chain recombines TRBV7-2 with TRBJ2-2; D is possibly TRBD1 or TRBD2 (5 bases each). The CDR3 runs 16 residues. The germline gives CDR1 SGHTA, CDR2 FQGNSA. The V and J ends lost 1 base and 1 base respectively, with 10 bases between them.

This chain joins TRBV27 and TRBJ2-1; 11 bases line up with TRBD2. Germline CDR1 reads MNHEY; CDR2 reads SMNVEV (reference sequence). The CDR3 is made up of 16 amino acids. V was pared by 9 bases and J by 9 bases, with 16 bases of the junction left unmatched. The CDR3 nucleotides read TGTGCCAGTAACAATCGAGGGGTAGCGGGGGGGCGTGAGCAGTTCTTC. Amino acid sequence: CASNNRGVAGGREQFF.

The gene calls are TRBV6-9 and TRBJ2-7, with 9 bases matching TRBD2. V gave up 7 bases and J gave up 3 bases; unmatched junction bases: 22. Germline V gene sequence: CDR1 MNHGY, CDR2 SVAAGI. This CDR3 region has 19 residues. The CDR3 loop is CASTPTGTSPTRWIYEQYF. The CDR3, as DNA: TGTGCCAGCACTCCCACCGGGACTAGCCCAACGCGATGGATCTACGAGCAGTACTTC.

This chain joins TRBV11-3 and TRBJ1-2; no reliable D call. Germline loops: CDR1 SGHNT, CDR2 YENEEA. V was trimmed by 4 bases and J by 4 bases, leaving 16 bases between them. The length of the CDR3 is 15 residues. The CDR3 loop reads CASSSLGMWAYGYTF. The CDR3 DNA is TGTGCCAGCAGCTCCCTTGGGATGTGGGCCTATGGCTACACCTTC.

This chain links TRBV9 with TRBJ2-7; D is uncertain. The CDR3 covers 15 residues. V was clipped by 0 bases and J by 4 bases, with 14 bases between them. Germline CDR1 and CDR2: SGDLS and YYNGEE. The CDR3 nucleotides read TGTGCCAGCAGCGTAGGGTCAGGTCGCCTTTACGAGCAGTACTTC. Its translation is CASSVGSGRLYEQYF.

This rearrangement joins TRBV5-4 to TRBJ2-6; D is unclear. V was cut by 1 base and J by 0 bases, with 11 bases left in between. The CDR3 length is 17 residues. Germline values: CDR1 SGHNT, CDR2 YYREEE (reference sequence). The CDR3, as DNA: TGTGCCAGCAGCTTGAGTCTGTCCCCCTCTGGGGCCAACGTCCTGACTTTC. Protein: CASSLSLSPSGANVLTF.

V and J are TRBV2 and TRBJ2-3; TRBD2 matches 14 bases. The CDR3 sequence is 16 residues long. Losses at the gene ends were 10 bases for V and 0 bases for J; bases not matched to a gene: 6. The V gene's germline CDR1 is SNHLY and CDR2 FYNNEI. CDR3 coding DNA: TGTGCCACCTCGCGACTAGCGGGGGGGAGCACAGATACGCAGTATTTT. It codes for CATSRLAGGSTDTQYF.

The chain joins TRBV27 to TRBJ2-3; 7 bases agree with TRBD1. The germline V gene has CDR1 MNHEY and CDR2 SMNVEV (reference sequence). The CDR3 totals 14 residues. V gave up 6 bases and J gave up 4 bases; unmatched junction bases: 7. In DNA, the CDR3 is TGTGCCAGCAGGCAGACAGGGCGGGCAGATACGCAGTATTTT. Its protein is CASRQTGRADTQYF.

The gene calls are TRBV21-1 and TRBJ1-5. TRBV21-1 is described as a pseudogene. This CDR3 comprises 14 residues. DNA for the CDR3: TGTGCCAGCAGGTCGGGACTTAGCAATCAGCCCCAGCATTTT. This codes for CASRSGLSNQPQHF.

The chain recombines TRBV2 with TRBJ2-7, with 7 bases matching TRBD2. V shed 11 bases, J shed 7 bases, and the junction held 14 bases outside the gene matches. The length of the CDR3 is 13 residues. Per germline, CDR1 SNHLY and CDR2 FYNNEI. This CDR3 reads CACTSRGVGEQYF. The CDR3, as DNA: TGTGCCTGCACCTCCCGGGGGGTGGGGGAGCAGTACTTC.

Written as DNA, the CDR3 is TGTGCCAGCAGCCTTCCGGTTCTGCAGGGAAGGCGCACAGATACGCAGTATTTT. Amino acid sequence: CASSLPVLQGRRTDTQYF. The V call is TRBV7-2, the J call TRBJ2-3; a weak D match, TRBD1 (5 bases). Germline values: CDR1 SGHTA, CDR2 FQGNSA. The CDR3 has 18 residues. The ends were cut back, 5 bases at V and 1 base at J, with 22 bases in the middle.

The rearrangement uses TRBV27 and TRBJ2-1; 11 bases are shared with TRBD2. The junction had 11 bases not matched to a gene; V was cut back by 5 bases and J by 8 bases. The CDR3 has 16 amino acids. Germline lookup yields CDR1 MNHEY and CDR2 SMNVEV (reference sequence). CDR3 amino acids: CASSGIAGGRYDEQFF. The CDR3 coding sequence is TGTGCCAGCAGTGGTATAGCGGGGGGGCGTTATGATGAGCAGTTCTTC.

V and J are TRBV9 and TRBJ2-1; 8 bases are shared with TRBD1. The CDR3 extends over 14 amino acids. Per germline, CDR1 SGDLS and CDR2 YYNGEE. Trimming at V came to 4 bases and at J to 3 bases, leaving 3 bases not matched to a gene. The CDR3 here is CASSTDRGYNEQFF. CDR3 nucleotide sequence: TGTGCCAGCAGCACTGACAGGGGCTACAATGAGCAGTTCTTC.

The chain recombines TRBV19 with TRBJ1-2; 8 nucleotides line up with TRBD1. This CDR3 is 14 amino acids long. J lost 4 bases, V lost 3 bases, and 4 bases had no gene match. The germline V gene has CDR1 LNHDA and CDR2 SQIVND (reference sequence). The CDR3 DNA sequence: TGTGCCAGTAGTATCCGGGACAGGAGCTATGGCTACACCTTC. It translates to CASSIRDRSYGYTF.

The V gene is TRBV19, the J gene TRBJ2-4; D remains ambiguous. The CDR3 runs 11 residues. V was trimmed by 3 bases and J by 6 bases, leaving 3 bases between them. Germline CDR1 and CDR2: LNHDA and SQIVND (reference sequence). The CDR3 protein is CASSMGNIQYF. CDR3 nucleotides: TGTGCCAGTAGTATGGGAAACATTCAGTACTTC.

This clone occurred once. V usage is TRBV5-1 and J usage is TRBJ2-5; D unclear. CDR1 is SGHRS and CDR2 is YFSETQ in the germline V gene. V was trimmed by 0 bases and J by 5 bases, leaving 20 bases between them. This CDR3 has 17 amino acids. As DNA, the CDR3 is TGCGCCAGCAGCTTGGCATCTTCTGGGTACCGTGGGGAGACCCAGTACTTC. This encodes CASSLASSGYRGETQYF.

The chain has TRBV9 and TRBJ2-3; D is uncertain. CDR3 length: 15 amino acids. Germline loops: CDR1 SGDLS, CDR2 YYNGEE. V gave up 0 bases and J gave up 0 bases, with 8 bases separating them. The CDR3 is CASSVGVSSTDTQYF. CDR3 DNA sequence: TGTGCCAGCAGCGTAGGAGTTAGTAGCACAGATACGCAGTATTTT.

This clone was observed a few times. The V call is TRBV7-2, the J call TRBJ2-2; D uncertain. Trimming removed 5 bases at V and 5 bases at J, with 3 bases between. CDR3 length: 11 residues. Germline assignment: CDR1 SGHTA and CDR2 FQGNSA. The CDR3 region is CASSQTGELFF. The CDR3 coding sequence is TGTGCCAGCAGCCAAACCGGGGAGCTGTTTTTT.